These T cell receptor beta chains were read from a single sample in a study of blood T cell repertoires in COVID-19. TCRdb's table, derived via immunoSEQ multiplex PCR, lists solely in-frame clones and lacks some. The sample has about 280,000 clones, roughly 85% seen once; the top ten hold approximately 5.1%. The sample consisted of peripheral blood. These receptor sequences come from a man aged 50-60 years with active or convalescent COVID-19. The CDR3 runs from the conserved cysteine through the conserved F or W. D genes are given only for firm matches. The size field is filled for only some rows; it gives once, few, many or a size class.

d_gene: TRBD2; j_gene: TRBJ2-1; v_gene: TRBV4-1; abundance: NA; CDR3nt: TGCGCCAGCAGCCCGCCGCCCGCTAGCGGGAGTGGCAATGAGCAGTTCTTC; CDR3aa: CASSPPPASGSGNEQFF
d_gene: TRBD2; j_gene: TRBJ2-3; v_gene: TRBV7-3; abundance: NA; CDR3nt: TGTGCCAGCAGCCGAGGGACTAGCCCCACAGATACGCAGTATTTT; CDR3aa: CASSRGTSPTDTQYF
d_gene: TRBD1; j_gene: TRBJ1-2; v_gene: TRBV29-1; abundance: NA; CDR3nt: TGCAGCGTTTGGACAGGAGGAGGAAACTATGGCTACACCTTC; CDR3aa: CSVWTGGGNYGYTF
d_gene: NA; j_gene: TRBJ2-1; v_gene: TRBV5-1; abundance: NA; CDR3nt: TGCGCCAGCAGCTTGGAAGGGGGAGGGCCCTATGAGCAGTTCTTC; CDR3aa: CASSLEGGGPYEQFF
d_gene: TRBD2; j_gene: TRBJ2-3; v_gene: TRBV9; abundance: NA; CDR3nt: TGTGCCAGCAGCCTTGCAGGACTAGCGGGAGGCCGGACAGATACGCAGTATTTT; CDR3aa: CASSLAGLAGGRTDTQYF
d_gene: TRBD2; j_gene: TRBJ2-7; v_gene: TRBV7-6; abundance: NA; CDR3nt: TGTGCCAGCAGCTTAGGTTCGGCTAGCGGGGTGGCCTACGAGCAGTACTTC; CDR3aa: CASSLGSASGVAYEQYF
d_gene: NA; j_gene: TRBJ1-1; v_gene: TRBV6-5; abundance: NA; CDR3nt: TGTGCCAGCAGTTACTCGAGGGCAGGTGAAGCTTTCTTT; CDR3aa: CASSYSRAGEAFF
d_gene: TRBD1; j_gene: TRBJ2-1; v_gene: TRBV5-1; abundance: NA; CDR3nt: TGCGCCAGCAGCTTACAGGGGGGTAATGAGCAGTTCTTC; CDR3aa: CASSLQGGNEQFF
d_gene: TRBD2; j_gene: TRBJ2-2; v_gene: TRBV7-9; abundance: once; CDR3nt: TGTGCCAGCAGCACAAGTAGCGGGGGGAAAGGCGGGGAGCTGTTTTTT; CDR3aa: CASSTSSGGKGGELFF
d_gene: TRBD1; j_gene: TRBJ1-2; v_gene: TRBV5-1; abundance: NA; CDR3nt: TGCGCCAGCAGGGTGGGACAGGACTATGGCTACACCTTC; CDR3aa: CASRVGQDYGYTF
d_gene: NA; j_gene: TRBJ2-3; v_gene: TRBV28; abundance: once; CDR3nt: TGTGCCAGCAGCTCGGGACTCCGCACAGATACGCAGTATTTT; CDR3aa: CASSSGLRTDTQYF
d_gene: NA; j_gene: TRBJ2-3; v_gene: TRBV10-1; abundance: NA; CDR3nt: TGCGCCAGCAGTGAGATTAGCGGAATAGATACGCAGTATTTT; CDR3aa: CASSEISGIDTQYF
d_gene: TRBD1; j_gene: TRBJ2-2; v_gene: TRBV27; abundance: NA; CDR3nt: TGTGCCAGCAGGTCGACAGGGGTTGGGACCGGGGAGCTGTTTTTT; CDR3aa: CASRSTGVGTGELFF
d_gene: NA; j_gene: TRBJ1-1; v_gene: TRBV25-1; abundance: NA; CDR3nt: TGTGCCAGCAGTGAAGGAAGGCGGGGTGAAGCTTTCTTT; CDR3aa: CASSEGRRGEAFF
d_gene: TRBD2; j_gene: TRBJ2-1; v_gene: TRBV6-6; abundance: NA; CDR3nt: TGTGCCAGCAGGATAGCGGGAGACTACAATGAGCAGTTCTTC; CDR3aa: CASRIAGDYNEQFF
d_gene: TRBD1; j_gene: TRBJ2-2; v_gene: TRBV3-1/TRBV3-2; abundance: once; CDR3nt: TGTGCCAGCAGTCGATCGGACAGGGCCACCGGGGAGCTGTTTTTT; CDR3aa: CASSRSDRATGELFF
d_gene: NA; j_gene: TRBJ1-2; v_gene: TRBV27; abundance: NA; CDR3nt: TGTGCCAGCAGCGTGGAGGGCGGATATGGCTACACCTTC; CDR3aa: CASSVEGGYGYTF
d_gene: TRBD1; j_gene: TRBJ1-4; v_gene: TRBV3-1/TRBV3-2; abundance: NA; CDR3nt: TGTGCCAGCAGCCTGTACGACAGGGATTATGAAAAACTGTTTTTT; CDR3aa: CASSLYDRDYEKLFF
d_gene: NA; j_gene: TRBJ1-3; v_gene: TRBV18; abundance: NA; CDR3nt: TGTGCCAGCTCACCGTCACCGGTCTCTGGAAACACCATATATTTT; CDR3aa: CASSPSPVSGNTIYF
d_gene: NA; j_gene: TRBJ1-5; v_gene: TRBV2; abundance: NA; CDR3nt: TGTGCCAGCAGTGAAGCGTGGGACACCAAACCCAGCAATCAGCCCCAGCATTTT; CDR3aa: CASSEAWDTKPSNQPQHF
d_gene: TRBD1; j_gene: TRBJ1-3; v_gene: TRBV5-1; abundance: once; CDR3nt: TGCGCCAGCAGCTCCTCGACAGGGGGTGTGGGTGCTGGAAACACCATATATTTT; CDR3aa: CASSSSTGGVGAGNTIYF
d_gene: NA; j_gene: TRBJ2-5; v_gene: TRBV5-8; abundance: NA; CDR3nt: TGTGCCAGCAGCTTAGGCCTCCGAGGGACCCAGTACTTC; CDR3aa: CASSLGLRGTQYF
d_gene: NA; j_gene: TRBJ1-2; v_gene: TRBV7-9; abundance: few; CDR3nt: TGTGCCAGCAGCCAAACTAACTATGGCTACACCTTC; CDR3aa: CASSQTNYGYTF
d_gene: NA; j_gene: TRBJ2-3; v_gene: TRBV5-5; abundance: NA; CDR3nt: TGTGCCAGCAGCTTGGGAGTAGATACGCAGTATTTT; CDR3aa: CASSLGVDTQYF
d_gene: TRBD1; j_gene: TRBJ2-3; v_gene: TRBV6-5; abundance: NA; CDR3nt: TGTGCCAGCAGATCGACAGGGGCGAGCACAGATACGCAGTATTTT; CDR3aa: CASRSTGASTDTQYF
d_gene: NA; j_gene: TRBJ2-2; v_gene: TRBV9; abundance: NA; CDR3nt: TGTGCCAGCAGCGTAGTTTCTAGCAGCACCGGGGAGCTGTTTTTT; CDR3aa: CASSVVSSSTGELFF
d_gene: TRBD2; j_gene: TRBJ2-7; v_gene: TRBV30; abundance: NA; CDR3nt: TGTGCCTGGAGTGGGACGGCGGGAGGGTACGAGCAGTACTTC; CDR3aa: CAWSGTAGGYEQYF
d_gene: NA; j_gene: TRBJ2-2; v_gene: TRBV30; abundance: NA; CDR3nt: TGTGCCTGGAGCTACACCGGGGAGCTGTTTTTT; CDR3aa: CAWSYTGELFF
d_gene: TRBD1; j_gene: TRBJ1-4; v_gene: TRBV4-2; abundance: NA; CDR3nt: TGTGCCAGCAGCCCGCAGGGGGCTAGTGGAAAACTGTTTTTT; CDR3aa: CASSPQGASGKLFF
d_gene: TRBD1; j_gene: TRBJ2-6; v_gene: TRBV5-1; abundance: NA; CDR3nt: TGCGCCAGCAGCACCAGGGGGTCTGGGGCCAACGTCCTGACTTTC; CDR3aa: CASSTRGSGANVLTF
d_gene: TRBD2; j_gene: TRBJ2-1; v_gene: TRBV7-9; abundance: NA; CDR3nt: TGTGCCACCTCCCGGGAGGGACTAGCGATCAATGAGCAGTTCTTC; CDR3aa: CATSREGLAINEQFF
d_gene: NA; j_gene: TRBJ1-1; v_gene: TRBV5-5; abundance: once; CDR3nt: TGTGCCAGCAGCCAAGATAGTCTCCCACAGGGATCTGAAGCTTTCTTT; CDR3aa: CASSQDSLPQGSEAFF
d_gene: NA; j_gene: TRBJ2-5; v_gene: TRBV2; abundance: NA; CDR3nt: TGTGCCAGCTTTTCAGGGGGGAGAGAGACCCAGTACTTC; CDR3aa: CASFSGGRETQYF
d_gene: NA; j_gene: TRBJ1-1; v_gene: TRBV28; abundance: once; CDR3nt: TGTGCCAGCAGCCGGGGTTCCGACGGTTCAACTTTCTTT; CDR3aa: CASSRGSDGSTFF
d_gene: TRBD2; j_gene: TRBJ2-3; v_gene: TRBV3-1/TRBV3-2; abundance: NA; CDR3nt: TGTGCCAGCAGCCAGAGCGGGAGTTTGGCAGATACGCAGTATTTT; CDR3aa: CASSQSGSLADTQYF
d_gene: TRBD1; j_gene: TRBJ1-2; v_gene: TRBV7-2; abundance: few; CDR3nt: TGTGCCAGCAGCTCCGGGACAGGGGGCTATGGCTACACCTTC; CDR3aa: CASSSGTGGYGYTF
d_gene: TRBD2; j_gene: TRBJ2-1; v_gene: TRBV7-8; abundance: NA; CDR3nt: TGTGCCAGCAGCTTAACCCCCGGGACTAGCGCCTACAATGAGCAGTTCTTC; CDR3aa: CASSLTPGTSAYNEQFF
d_gene: NA; j_gene: TRBJ2-5; v_gene: TRBV7-8; abundance: NA; CDR3nt: TGTGCCAGCAGCTTAGGAATGCGGACACAAGAGACCCAGTACTTC; CDR3aa: CASSLGMRTQETQYF
d_gene: NA; j_gene: TRBJ1-1; v_gene: TRBV6-6; abundance: NA; CDR3nt: TGTGCCAGCAGTTACTTGAGGGAAAACACTGAAGCTTTCTTT; CDR3aa: CASSYLRENTEAFF
d_gene: TRBD2; j_gene: TRBJ2-1; v_gene: TRBV7-9; abundance: NA; CDR3nt: TGTGCCAGCAGCACCGCCCTAGCGGGAGAACAGTTCTTC; CDR3aa: CASSTALAGEQFF
d_gene: NA; j_gene: TRBJ1-2; v_gene: TRBV29-1; abundance: many; CDR3nt: TGCAGCGTTGAAGGCGTAGCAAGGTCAATCAACCTATATGGCTACACCTTC; CDR3aa: CSVEGVARSINLYGYTF
d_gene: NA; j_gene: TRBJ1-4; v_gene: TRBV7-2; abundance: NA; CDR3nt: TGTGCCAGCAGCAGAGGGAGGGTAGCAACTAATGAAAAACTGTTTTTT; CDR3aa: CASSRGRVATNEKLFF
d_gene: NA; j_gene: TRBJ2-7; v_gene: TRBV19; abundance: NA; CDR3nt: TGTGCCAGTAGTCGGACAGACACGACCTACGAGCAGTACTTC; CDR3aa: CASSRTDTTYEQYF
d_gene: TRBD2; j_gene: TRBJ2-1; v_gene: TRBV9; abundance: NA; CDR3nt: TGTGCCAGCAGCCCCCGGACTAGATTTGGCGAGCAGTTCTTC; CDR3aa: CASSPRTRFGEQFF
d_gene: TRBD2; j_gene: TRBJ2-1; v_gene: TRBV9; abundance: NA; CDR3nt: TGTGCCAGCAGCGTAGCTTCGGAACTAGCGGGACCGACCTCCTACAATGAGCAGTTCTTC; CDR3aa: CASSVASELAGPTSYNEQFF
d_gene: NA; j_gene: TRBJ2-1; v_gene: TRBV7-9; abundance: NA; CDR3nt: TGTGCCAGCAGCTTAGATCGGGGGAATGAGCAGTTCTTC; CDR3aa: CASSLDRGNEQFF
d_gene: TRBD2; j_gene: TRBJ2-1; v_gene: TRBV5-1; abundance: NA; CDR3nt: TGCGCCAGCAGCGCCCTAGCGGGAGAAAGCAATGAGCAGTTCTTC; CDR3aa: CASSALAGESNEQFF
d_gene: NA; j_gene: TRBJ1-1; v_gene: TRBV5-1; abundance: NA; CDR3nt: TGCGCCAGCAGCTTTGCCCGGGCCACAGCGGACGCTTTCTTT; CDR3aa: CASSFARATADAFF
d_gene: NA; j_gene: TRBJ1-1; v_gene: TRBV7-9; abundance: NA; CDR3nt: TGTGCCAGCAGATCCTCAGGGGAAGCTTTCTTT; CDR3aa: CASRSSGEAFF
d_gene: TRBD1; j_gene: TRBJ1-1; v_gene: TRBV28; abundance: NA; CDR3nt: TGTGCCAGCAAACTAGACAGGGTACCGAACACTGAAGCTTTCTTT; CDR3aa: CASKLDRVPNTEAFF
d_gene: NA; j_gene: TRBJ2-2; v_gene: TRBV7-3; abundance: NA; CDR3nt: TGTGCCAGCACCCTAGGACAGAACACCGGGGAGCTGTTTTTT; CDR3aa: CASTLGQNTGELFF
d_gene: NA; j_gene: TRBJ1-5; v_gene: TRBV12-5; abundance: few; CDR3nt: TGTGCTAGTGGTTTGGTCTCCGGAGGGCCCCAGCATTTT; CDR3aa: CASGLVSGGPQHF